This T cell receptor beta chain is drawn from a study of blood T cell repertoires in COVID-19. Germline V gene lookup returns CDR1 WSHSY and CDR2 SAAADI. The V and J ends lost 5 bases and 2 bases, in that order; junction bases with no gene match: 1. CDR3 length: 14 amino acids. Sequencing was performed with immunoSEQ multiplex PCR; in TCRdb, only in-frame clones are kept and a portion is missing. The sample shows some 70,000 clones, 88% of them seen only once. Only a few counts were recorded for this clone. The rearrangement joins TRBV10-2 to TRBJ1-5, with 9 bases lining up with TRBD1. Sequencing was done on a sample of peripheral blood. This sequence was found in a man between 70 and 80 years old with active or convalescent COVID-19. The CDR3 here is CASSWTGGNQPQHF. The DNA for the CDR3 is TGCGCCAGCAGTTGGACAGGGGGCAATCAGCCCCAGCATTTT.